These 14 T cell receptor beta chains share one sample of origin, sequenced in a study of blood T cell repertoires in COVID-19. The protocol was immunoSEQ multiplex PCR, while the TCRdb copy is restricted to in-frame clones and leaves out a portion. The sample consists of approximately 240,000 clones, over 75% of them appearing once. Sequencing used peripheral blood. The receptors here all came from a woman in her thirties or forties who had recovered from COVID-19.

V gene TRBV30 combines with J gene TRBJ1-4; the D gene is possibly TRBD1 (5 bases). V was shortened by 2 bases and J by 8 bases, with 24 bases between the two germline ends. Germline-derived CDR1 and CDR2 are GTSNPN and SVGIG (reference sequence). CDR3 size: 17 residues. As DNA, the CDR3 is TGTGCCTGGAGTACGGGGGTTAGGCCCCCCGGTCGGGAAAAACTGTTTTTT. Amino acid sequence: CAWSTGVRPPGREKLFF.

The V call is TRBV19, the J call TRBJ2-6; 7 nucleotides agree with TRBD2. With 6 bases clipped from V and 2 bases from J, the junction kept 7 bases outside the gene matches. Germline CDR1 reads LNHDA; CDR2 reads SQIVND (reference sequence). The CDR3 consists of 16 residues. The CDR3: CASSSVRGAGANVLTF. CDR3 sequence (DNA): TGTGCCAGTAGCTCCGTCCGGGGGGCTGGGGCCAACGTCCTGACTTTC.

The genes are TRBV4-3 and TRBJ2-3; possibly TRBD1 for D (6 bases). Trimming shortened V by 2 bases and J by 3 bases, and 12 bases separated the two germline ends. The CDR3 sequence is 15 residues long. In germline, CDR1 is LGHNA, CDR2 YSLEER. CDR3 coding DNA: TGCGCCAGCAGCCAACAAACCACAGGGACAGATACGCAGTATTTT. It is translated as CASSQQTTGTDTQYF.

CDR3 residues: CAITRKAGDSGNTIYF. CDR3 DNA sequence: TGTGCCATCACTAGAAAAGCAGGGGACTCTGGAAACACCATATATTTT. The chain couples TRBV10-3 to TRBJ1-3; perhaps TRBD1 as D (6 bases). Germline V gives CDR1 ENHRY, CDR2 SYGVKD. This CDR3 spans 16 amino acids. V lost 7 bases and J lost 0, with 16 bases in between.

DNA for the CDR3: TGTGCCAGCAGTTTCTACAGGGTCGGCTACACCTTC. This translates into CASSFYRVGYTF. V is TRBV12-3 or TRBV12-4 and J is TRBJ1-2; D may be TRBD1 (6 bases). This CDR3 contains 12 residues. Trimming stripped 3 bases from V and 8 bases from J, with 10 bases between.

The chain carries TRBV7-2 and TRBJ2-7; 8 positions agree with TRBD1. CDR3 length: 15 amino acids. V dropped 4 bases and J dropped 1; count of bases not matched to a gene: 6. Germline CDR1 reads SGHTA; CDR2 reads FQGNSA. CDR3: CASSWNRGESYEQYF. CDR3 DNA: TGTGCCAGCAGCTGGAACAGGGGGGAATCCTACGAGCAGTACTTC.

J is TRBJ2-1 and V is TRBV5-1; 12 positions agree with TRBD2. Per the germline V gene, CDR1 is SGHRS and CDR2 is YFSETQ. V shed 1 base, J shed 6 bases, and the junction held 11 bases outside the gene matches. The CDR3 spans 18 residues. CDR3 loop: CASSLILAGGPLGNEQFF. The CDR3 nucleotides read TGCGCCAGCAGCTTGATTCTAGCGGGAGGGCCCTTGGGCAATGAGCAGTTCTTC.

J is TRBJ1-5 and V is TRBV6-6; 7 nucleotides agree with TRBD1. V shed 2 bases and J 5 bases; nucleotides not matched to a gene: 3. The CDR3 contains 14 residues. CDR1 is MNHNY and CDR2 is SVGAGI in the germline V gene (reference sequence). The CDR3 DNA sequence: TGTGCCAGCAGTTACCGGGACAGATATCAGCCCCAGCATTTT. This codes for CASSYRDRYQPQHF.

The CDR3 region is CASSQAGDRAYEQYF. CDR3 nucleotides: TGCGCCAGCAGCCAAGCCGGGGACAGGGCCTACGAGCAGTACTTC. V gene TRBV4-3 combines with J gene TRBJ2-7; 9 bases agree with TRBD1. Trimming cost V 1 base and J 2 bases; bases outside gene matches: 3. Germline CDR1 is LGHNA and CDR2 is YSLEER. The CDR3 has 15 residues.

CDR3 loop: CASSRRGANTGELFF. Here the CDR3 DNA reads TGTGCCAGCAGCCGGAGGGGCGCGAACACCGGGGAGCTGTTTTTT. The chain couples TRBV4-2 to TRBJ2-2; tentatively, D is TRBD2 (6 bases). Trimming shortened V by 4 bases and J by 0 bases, and 9 bases separated the two germline ends. The CDR3 spans 15 residues. Germline V CDR1 and CDR2: LGHNA, YNFKEQ.

This clone was found many times. The chain has TRBV7-8 and TRBJ2-7; D unclear. The germline V and J ends were trimmed by 2 bases and 3 bases, with 14 bases remaining between them. Germline-derived CDR1 and CDR2 are SGHVS and FQNEAQ. The CDR3 contains 15 residues. CDR3 amino acids: CASSLRNKLVYEQYF. As DNA, the CDR3 is TGTGCCAGCAGCTTAAGAAATAAACTGGTCTACGAGCAGTACTTC.

This rearrangement joins TRBV18 to TRBJ1-2; a weak D match, TRBD1 (5 bases). CDR1 is KGHSH, CDR2 LQKENI, per germline. With 3 bases removed from V and 2 bases from J, the gap between germline ends came to 10 bases. The CDR3 has 14 amino acids. CDR3 residues: CASSPAGRNYGYTF. DNA of the CDR3: TGTGCCAGCTCACCTGCGGGACGGAACTATGGCTACACCTTC.

This clone has only a few counts. The chain has TRBV5-1 and TRBJ2-1; 15 bases align to TRBD2. Germline lookup yields CDR1 SGHRS and CDR2 YFSETQ. This CDR3 is 17 amino acids long. The V gene end was trimmed by 2 bases and the J gene end by 8 bases; junction bases not matched to a gene: 8. This CDR3 is CASSLPGLAGGGDEQFF. The DNA of the CDR3 is TGCGCCAGCAGCTTACCGGGACTAGCGGGGGGAGGCGATGAGCAGTTCTTC.

The rearrangement joins TRBV4-2 to TRBJ2-5, with a possible D match to TRBD1 (6 bases). Trimming pared 0 bases from V and 9 bases from J, leaving 20 bases between. The CDR3 runs 16 residues. Germline lookup yields CDR1 LGHNA and CDR2 YNFKEQ. The CDR3 nucleotides read TGTGCCAGCAGCCAAGATCTACAGGGTTTGTTGGGGGCCCAGTACTTC. This gives the protein CASSQDLQGLLGAQYF.